The 29 T cell receptor beta chains reported below all come from one sample, sequenced in a study of blood T cell repertoires in COVID-19. TCRdb's table, derived via immunoSEQ multiplex PCR, lists solely in-frame clones and lacks some. The sample contains about 230,000 clones, 80% to 90% of which appear only once. The sequenced sample was peripheral blood. These receptor sequences come from a woman of 80 years or more with active or convalescent COVID-19.

The chain combines TRBV4-2 with TRBJ2-7; 7 bases map to TRBD2. V lost 3 bases to trimming and J lost 2 bases; unmatched junction nucleotides: 7. The CDR3 is made up of 15 amino acids. Germline V lookup: CDR1 LGHNA, CDR2 YNFKEQ. The CDR3 DNA reads TGTGCCAGCAGCCAGGCAGCGGGAAGGGCCTACGAGCAGTACTTC. Translation gives CASSQAAGRAYEQYF.

In its sample, this clone was seen once. CDR3 sequence reads: CATSVRTATEAFF. CDR3 bases: TGTGCCACCAGCGTCCGGACAGCCACTGAAGCTTTCTTT. The chain recombines TRBV15 with TRBJ1-1, with D possibly matching TRBD1 (6 bases). V was cut by 5 bases and J by 4 bases, with 11 bases left in between. The CDR3 runs to 13 residues. Per the germline V gene, CDR1 is LNHNV and CDR2 is YYDKDF (reference sequence).

The chain links TRBV28 to TRBJ2-5; tentative D call: TRBD2 (6 bases). V dropped 6 bases and J dropped 5 bases, with 10 bases sitting between them. Germline values: CDR1 MDHEN, CDR2 SYDVKM. This CDR3 region has 12 residues. The CDR3 protein is CASRGGRETQYF. The CDR3 coding sequence is TGTGCCAGCAGGGGGGGTCGTGAGACCCAGTACTTC.

This clone was seen just once. The CDR3 protein is CASSPGGGNTIYF. In nucleotides, the CDR3 is TGTGCCAGCAGCCCAGGGGGCGGAAACACCATATATTTT. The rearrangement joins TRBV12-3 or TRBV12-4 to TRBJ1-3; 8 nucleotides align to TRBD1. This CDR3 comprises 13 residues. Trimming at V came to 6 bases and at J to 4 bases, leaving 2 bases not matched to a gene.

This clone was recorded only once. At one of its ends the junction is not consistent with the germline gene, which may arise from a read error. J is TRBJ2-5 and V is TRBV7-7, with a possible D match to TRBD2 (6 bases). Germline lookup yields CDR1 SSHAT and CDR2 FNYEAQ (reference sequence). This CDR3 is 13 amino acids long. The CDR3 sequence is CASSLGGWETQYF. The CDR3 DNA sequence: TGTGCTAGCAGCTTAGGAGGGTGGGAGACCCAGTACTTC.

The rearrangement joins TRBV12-3 or TRBV12-4 to TRBJ2-1, with unresolved D. This CDR3 region has 13 residues. V lost 3 bases and J 9 bases, leaving 12 bases between the germline ends. The CDR3 sequence: CASSFPKSIEQFF. The CDR3 DNA sequence: TGTGCCAGCAGTTTCCCCAAGTCTATTGAGCAGTTCTTC.

This clone was recorded only once. The chain is built from TRBV7-9 and TRBJ2-7; 7 bases agree with TRBD2. Germline assignment: CDR1 SEHNR and CDR2 FQNEAQ (reference sequence). The CDR3 runs to 16 residues. V shed 7 bases and J 1 base; nucleotides not matched to a gene: 13. DNA for the CDR3: TGTGCCAGCACCCCCCCCAGCGGGATGACATCCTACGAGCAGTACTTC. It is translated as CASTPPSGMTSYEQYF.

V and J are TRBV6-5 and TRBJ1-1, with 10 nucleotides matching TRBD1. The CDR3 runs 15 residues. Germline loops: CDR1 MNHEY, CDR2 SVGAGI. After removal of 6 bases from V and 5 bases from J, the junction contained 9 bases not matched to a gene. The CDR3 coding sequence is TGTGCCAGCAGATTCAGACAGGGGGCTGTGACTGAAGCTTTCTTT. It is translated as CASRFRQGAVTEAFF.

The J gene is TRBJ2-4, the V gene TRBV5-1, with 8 bases that match TRBD1. The germline V gene encodes CDR1 SGHRS and CDR2 YFSETQ. With V trimmed by 0 bases and J by 0 bases, 2 bases remained unmatched. The CDR3 length is 16 residues. The CDR3 protein is CASSLDQGAAKNIQYF. The CDR3 DNA reads as TGCGCCAGCAGCTTGGACCAGGGGGCAGCCAAAAACATTCAGTACTTC.

The chain carries TRBV6-6 and TRBJ2-3; D might be TRBD2 (5 bases). Trimming took off 8 bases at V and 4 bases at J, with 19 bases between the two ends. Per germline, CDR1 MNHNY and CDR2 SVGAGI (reference sequence). The CDR3 length is 15 residues. DNA of the CDR3: TGTGCCAGCGCACTTGACGCTAGCTTCGCAGATACGCAGTATTTT. Residues: CASALDASFADTQYF.

The chain employs TRBV9 and TRBJ2-3, with TRBD2 identical over 10 bases. The CDR3 has 18 residues. The trim removed 4 bases at V and 6 bases at J, leaving 17 bases unmatched. Germline CDR1 SGDLS, CDR2 YYNGEE. The CDR3 region is CASSLIVGSGGPRDTQYF. Here the CDR3 DNA reads TGTGCCAGCAGCCTCATCGTAGGTAGCGGGGGGCCCCGGGATACGCAGTATTTT.

The V gene is TRBV6-6, the J gene TRBJ2-2; 9 bases fit TRBD1. This CDR3 is 15 amino acids long. The V gene's germline CDR1 is MNHNY and CDR2 SVGAGI (reference sequence). With V trimmed by 6 bases and J by 1 base, 3 bases remained unmatched. The CDR3 spells CASRGQGQNTGELFF. CDR3 nucleotide sequence: TGTGCCAGCAGAGGACAGGGGCAGAACACCGGGGAGCTGTTTTTT.

V usage is TRBV2 and J usage is TRBJ1-5; D perhaps matches TRBD1 (6 bases). CDR3 size: 15 residues. Trimming shortened V by 6 bases and J by 1 base, and 13 bases separated the two germline ends. The germline gives CDR1 SNHLY, CDR2 FYNNEI. The CDR3 is CASRPGTTSNQPQHF. CDR3 nucleotide sequence: TGTGCCAGCAGACCCGGGACAACGAGCAATCAGCCCCAGCATTTT.

With regard to this clone: Different DNA sequences within this sample yield the same CDR3. The rearrangement joins TRBV14 to TRBJ2-3; TRBD2 matches 8 bases. Germline CDR1 reads SGHDN; CDR2 reads FVKESK. Losses at the gene ends were 6 bases for V and 2 bases for J; bases not matched to a gene: 4. The CDR3 totals 14 residues. CDR3 residues: CASSPAGVTDTQYF. DNA for the CDR3: TGTGCCAGCAGTCCAGCGGGAGTCACAGATACGCAGTATTTT.

V and J are TRBV6-2 or TRBV6-3 and TRBJ2-7; TRBD2 is a possible D gene (6 bases). CDR1 is MNHEY, CDR2 SVGEGT, per germline. Trimming stripped 6 bases from V and 1 base from J, with 19 bases between. The CDR3 runs 16 residues. CDR3 amino acids: CASSAPGQRASYEQYF. The CDR3 DNA sequence: TGTGCCAGCAGCGCCCCCGGGCAGCGGGCTTCCTACGAGCAGTACTTC.

The chain uses TRBV19 and TRBJ1-2; no firm D call. The ends were cut back, 6 bases at V and 0 bases at J, with 8 bases in the middle. The germline CDR1 and CDR2 sequences are LNHDA and SQIVND (reference sequence). The CDR3 sequence is 13 residues long. CDR3 region: CASRSVSNYGYTF. CDR3 sequence (DNA): TGTGCCAGTAGGTCGGTTTCTAACTATGGCTACACCTTC. Full variable domain (rest looked up from reference TRBV19 and TRBJ1-2): DGGITQSPKYLFRKEGQNVTLSCEQNLNHDAMYWYRQDPGQGLRLIYYSQIVNDFQKGDIAEGYSVSREKKESFPLTVTSAQKNPTAFYLCASRSVSNYGYTFGSGTRLTVV.

Concerning this clone: Other nucleotide sequences from this sample produce the same CDR3. V and J are TRBV24-1 and TRBJ2-1; possible D gene TRBD1, 6 bases. Germline lookup yields CDR1 KGHDR and CDR2 SFDVKD. V lost 10 bases and J lost 0, with 12 bases in between. The CDR3 length is 14 residues. The CDR3 protein is CATSQGSSYNEQFF. CDR3 nucleotides: TGTGCCACTAGCCAGGGGAGCTCCTACAATGAGCAGTTCTTC.

V and J are TRBV5-1 and TRBJ2-1; 13 bases are shared with TRBD2. The CDR3 covers 15 residues. Germline CDR1 reads SGHRS; CDR2 reads YFSETQ. With 3 bases clipped from V and 9 bases from J, the junction kept 6 bases outside the gene matches. CDR3 residues: CASSSGTSGVGEQFF. Here the CDR3 DNA reads TGCGCCAGCAGCTCCGGGACTAGCGGGGTCGGTGAGCAGTTCTTC.

This sequence joins TRBV19 and TRBJ1-6; D uncertain. The germline gives CDR1 LNHDA, CDR2 SQIVND (reference sequence). V lost 10 bases, J lost 0 bases, and 10 bases lay in between. This CDR3 is 14 amino acids long. CDR3 protein: CATVGSSYNSPLHF. CDR3 DNA sequence: TGTGCCACCGTGGGGAGCTCCTATAATTCACCCCTCCACTTT.

V and J are TRBV5-4 and TRBJ2-7; D perhaps matches TRBD1 (6 bases). The germline CDR1 and CDR2 sequences are SGHNT and YYREEE (reference sequence). CDR3 length: 15 amino acids. Trimming left V 3 bases short and J 2 bases short, with 15 bases between. In nucleotides, the CDR3 is TGTGCCAGCAGCTCCCAGGGGTTGCGAACCTACGAGCAGTACTTC. Translating gives CASSSQGLRTYEQYF.

The chain uses TRBV5-1 and TRBJ2-1; a weak D match, TRBD1 (6 bases). The V gene's germline CDR1 is SGHRS and CDR2 YFSETQ. V gave up 0 bases and J gave up 2 bases, with 9 bases separating them. There are 15 residues in the CDR3. Written as DNA, the CDR3 is TGCGCCAGCAGCTTGGGACAGGCACCCTACAATGAGCAGTTCTTC. Translating it yields CASSLGQAPYNEQFF.

The J gene is TRBJ1-6, the V gene TRBV18; possible D gene TRBD1, 5 bases. The V gene lost 3 bases and the J gene lost 10 bases, with 13 bases spanning the gap. The CDR3 has 14 residues. Germline V gives CDR1 KGHSH, CDR2 LQKENI. CDR3 nucleotide sequence: TGTGCCAGCTCACCCTCCGGGGGAGGCTCACCCCTCCACTTT. Its protein product is CASSPSGGGSPLHF.

This clone was seen just once. Other nucleotide sequences in the sample specify the same CDR3. V gene TRBV7-3 combines with J gene TRBJ1-1; 7 nucleotides align to TRBD1. Germline V lookup: CDR1 SGHTA, CDR2 FQGTGA. This CDR3 spans 13 amino acids. V dropped 2 bases and J dropped 4; count of bases not matched to a gene: 1. This chain's CDR3 is CASSLQGGTEAFF. In DNA, the CDR3 is TGTGCCAGCAGCTTACAGGGGGGCACTGAAGCTTTCTTT.

This clone was detected once. The CDR3 sequence is CASSPLPLVSYTF. The CDR3 nucleotides are TGTGCCAGCAGTCCCCTCCCACTTGTAAGCTACACCTTC. The rearrangement uses TRBV28 and TRBJ1-2; D is ambiguous. Trimming took 5 bases from V and 9 from J, leaving 16 bases between them. Germline assignment: CDR1 MDHEN and CDR2 SYDVKM. This CDR3 has 13 residues.

This clone was seen only a few times. The V call is TRBV11-2, the J call TRBJ2-7, with 8 positions matching TRBD1. This CDR3 is 13 amino acids long. The germline V gene encodes CDR1 SGHAT and CDR2 FQNNGV. After removal of 4 bases from V and 3 bases from J, the junction contained 2 bases not matched to a gene. CDR3 bases: TGTGCCAGCAGCTACGGACAGGGCTACGAGCAGTACTTC. This encodes CASSYGQGYEQYF. Full variable domain (remainder filled in from reference TRBV11-2 and TRBJ2-7): EAGVAQSPRYKIIEKRQSVAFWCNPISGHATLYWYQQILGQGPKLLIQFQNNGVVDDSQLPKDRFSAERLKGVDSTLKIQPAKLEDSAVYLCASSYGQGYEQYFGPGTRLTVT.

The genes are TRBV5-1 and TRBJ1-1; D ambiguous. The V end was cut by 3 bases, the J end by 5 bases, with 11 bases between. This CDR3 has 13 amino acids. Looked up from germline, CDR1 is SGHRS and CDR2 is YFSETQ. CDR3 residues: CASSWESWTEAFF. In DNA, the CDR3 is TGCGCCAGCAGCTGGGAGTCTTGGACTGAAGCTTTCTTT.

This rearrangement joins TRBV3-1 (or the pseudogene TRBV3-2) to TRBJ1-2; the D gene is possibly TRBD1 (5 bases). V lost 3 bases and J lost 3, with 14 bases in between. Germline CDR1 and CDR2: LGHDT and YNNKEL (reference sequence). There are 15 residues in the CDR3. This chain's CDR3 is CASSQPSKGDYGYTF. The DNA for the CDR3 is TGTGCCAGCAGCCAGCCCTCCAAAGGGGACTATGGCTACACCTTC.

V usage is TRBV9 and J usage is TRBJ1-1, with 8 bases identical to TRBD1. CDR3 length equals 13 residues. CDR1 is SGDLS, CDR2 YYNGEE, per germline. V shed 4 bases, J shed 10 bases, and the junction held 9 bases outside the gene matches. CDR3 residues: CASSTSGQGGAFF. CDR3 DNA: TGTGCCAGCAGCACCTCTGGACAGGGCGGAGCTTTCTTT.

The chain recombines TRBV9 with TRBJ1-4; 9 bases fit TRBD1. The CDR3 contains 16 residues. V lost 0 bases, J lost 7 bases, and 7 bases stayed unmatched. Germline assignment: CDR1 SGDLS and CDR2 YYNGEE. CDR3 loop: CASSVGSGQGPEKLFF. In DNA, the CDR3 is TGTGCCAGCAGCGTAGGCTCAGGACAGGGGCCTGAAAAACTGTTTTTT.